These T cell receptor beta chains were read from a single sample in a study of Graves' ophthalmopathy and Graves' hyperthyroidism. In TCRdb, the multiplex PCR reads were re-called with MiXCR into one record per CDR3 protein. Found here are roughly 500,000 distinct CDR3 sequences, approximately 15% of them singletons; the top ten hold 9.5% to 10%. The sample was blood. The receptors stem from a woman aged 25-40 years with Graves' ophthalmopathy. Each CDR3 is given without its conserved first and last residue.

V	CDR3
TRBV7-2	ASSFLGGNQPQH
TRBV7-9	ASSLERVQETQY
TRBV12-3/TRBV12-4	SSRPGQGASTGELF
TRBV29-1	SVEEGKPYEQY
TRBV12-3/TRBV12-4	ASSLGGRINEQY
TRBV7-2	ASSTSPFETQY
TRBV9	ASSVDPGREYEQY
TRBV7-8	ASSTFPGTEQY
TRBV28	ASSSGTAKAF
TRBV4-1	ASSQAGSVGPDGQETQY
TRBV11-2	ASRTTAGIAGELF
TRBV7-3	ASSLTLMDRGGYT
TRBV3-1	ASSPDWDRRNSHLH
TRBV6-5	ASSYTSGSPNTGELF
TRBV2	ASSEFGTQSYEQY
TRBV6-1	ASSVPYRAAPLNTEAF
TRBV4-2	ASSHSAGGRDYGYT
TRBV12-3/TRBV12-4	ASTGTGIYGYT
TRBV27	ASSMRPHSTGELF
TRBV7-9	ASSLETGANSPLH
TRBV24-1	ATSDLPYPLAEGEETQY
TRBV12-3/TRBV12-4	ASSLASGRTIETQY
TRBV4-2	ASSQETSGRAGTGELF
TRBV12-3/TRBV12-4	ASKDGNTEAF
TRBV30	AWSRLTGGSSGNTIY
TRBV9	ASSAPLEDTIY
TRBV6-5	ASSYSKLAGSYEQY
TRBV27	ASSFGGVQPQH
TRBV28	ASNLGGGVNTEAF
TRBV7-2	ASSSGFRETQY
TRBV7-2	ASSLGQGPSYEQY
TRBV6-1	ASSAAEGDTDAF